Presented here are 23 T cell receptor beta chains from one specimen sequenced in a study of CD8 T cells in ankylosing spondylitis (dated by TCRdb to 2016 to 2017). The library was generated by 5' RACE. The data were produced on an Illumina MiSeq. The raw public reads went through TCRdb reprocessing: fastp at Q25, MiXCR clone calling, in-frame beta chains kept. Rows with a matching CDR3 protein are joined into one entry that keeps the most common DNA and genes. Counted in this sample were tens of thousands of distinct CDR3 sequences; about a sixth of them appeared once. Over 25% of the sample is taken by the ten largest. Sequenced material: blood. The receptors here all came from a male donor with ankylosing spondylitis or in good health (not recorded which).

CDR3 nucleotide sequence: TGCGCCAGCAGCCAAGTGGGGCAGAACTATGGCTACACCTTC. It encodes CASSQVGQNYGYTF. This chain connects TRBV4-3 to TRBJ1-2, with D possibly being TRBD1 (5 bases). The CDR3 contains 14 residues. The ends were cut back, 1 base at V and 2 bases at J, with 8 bases in the middle. CDR1 is LGHNA, CDR2 YSLEER, per germline.

This clonotype was detected ten times or more. This sequence joins TRBV29-1 and TRBJ2-1; D perhaps matches TRBD1 (5 bases). CDR3 length: 14 residues. V was cut by 6 bases and J by 0 bases, with 12 bases left in between. Germline loops: CDR1 SQVTM, CDR2 ANQGSEA. CDR3 coding DNA: TGCAGCGTCGTACCAGGGATCTCCTACAATGAGCAGTTCTTC. It yields the protein CSVVPGISYNEQFF.

The gene calls are TRBV18 and TRBJ2-2; possible D gene TRBD1, 5 bases. The CDR3 covers 17 residues. The germline CDR1 and CDR2 sequences are KGHSH and LQKENI. The V and J ends lost 1 base and 6 bases respectively, with 18 bases between them. The chain's CDR3 is CASSPRTLQGAAGELFF. The CDR3 DNA is TGTGCCAGCTCACCACGGACGCTGCAGGGTGCGGCCGGGGAGCTGTTTTTT.

This clonotype was counted between two and nine times. The chain is built from TRBV4-3 and TRBJ2-1; D might be TRBD1 or TRBD2, each matching 5 bases. This CDR3 contains 11 residues. CDR1 is LGHNA and CDR2 is YSLEER in the germline V gene. Trimming cost V 4 bases and J 10 bases, with 8 bases left between them. CDR3 amino acids: CASSRGAEQFF. CDR3 sequence (DNA): TGCGCCAGCAGCCGAGGGGCGGAGCAGTTCTTC.

This clonotype was picked up a small number of times. The CDR3 nucleotides are TGTGCCAGCAGCCCCGCGGGGATCTCGGATACGCAGTATTTT. It specifies CASSPAGISDTQYF. The chain combines TRBV7-3 with TRBJ2-3; tentative D call: TRBD2 (6 bases). Germline CDR1 is SGHTA and CDR2 is FQGTGA. Trimming removed 5 bases at V and 6 bases at J, with 15 bases between. CDR3 length equals 14 residues.

The chain links TRBV12-3 or TRBV12-4 to TRBJ1-5; maybe TRBD1 (5 bases). Trimming took 2 bases from V and 0 from J, leaving 11 bases between them. This CDR3 contains 16 residues. CDR3 in DNA: TGTGCCAGCAGTTTATCGGGGGGATATAGCAATCAGCCCCAGCATTTT. Protein product: CASSLSGGYSNQPQHF.

This clonotype came up a few times. CDR3 nucleotides: TGTGCCAGCAGTGAGGGATCTTCCAGGGTTGATACGCAGTATTTT. It specifies CASSEGSSRVDTQYF. This sequence joins TRBV6-1 and TRBJ2-3; TRBD1 might be the D (5 bases). The germline CDR1 and CDR2 sequences are MNHNS and SASEGT. This CDR3 is built from 15 residues. Trimming shortened V by 3 bases and J by 6 bases, and 16 bases separated the two germline ends.

This clonotype was recorded at least ten times. The chain couples TRBV4-3 to TRBJ1-5, with D unclear. The CDR3 extends over 13 amino acids. V was pared by 0 bases and J by 6 bases, with 6 bases between. CDR1 LGHNA and CDR2 YSLEER come from the germline V gene. The CDR3 DNA reads TGCGCCAGCAGCCAAGATAGGCGTCAGCCCCAGCATTTT. It is translated as CASSQDRRQPQHF.

This clonotype was seen ten or more times. V gene TRBV7-2 combines with J gene TRBJ2-3; D remains ambiguous. CDR1 is SGHTA, CDR2 FQGNSA, per germline. V shed 0 bases and J shed 2 bases, with 9 bases lying between them. This CDR3 comprises 15 residues. The CDR3 loop is CASSLAGIITDTQYF. As DNA, the CDR3 is TGTGCCAGCAGCTTAGCCGGCATAATCACAGATACGCAGTATTTT.

This chain connects TRBV20-1 to TRBJ1-4; the match to TRBD1 covers 8 bases. V was pared by 6 bases and J by 3 bases, with 3 bases of the junction left unmatched. CDR3 size: 13 residues. Germline values: CDR1 DFQATT, CDR2 SNEGSKA (reference sequence). This CDR3 is CSAGQGPNEKLFF. In DNA, the CDR3 is TGCAGTGCAGGACAGGGCCCTAATGAAAAACTGTTTTTT.

At least ten counts were recorded for this clonotype. The gene calls are TRBV29-1 and TRBJ1-1; 7 bases line up with TRBD1. Germline values: CDR1 SQVTM, CDR2 ANQGSEA. V dropped 5 bases and J dropped 0; count of bases not matched to a gene: 6. This CDR3 spans 14 amino acids. CDR3 nucleotide sequence: TGCAGCGTTCTGGGACAGTACATGAACACTGAAGCTTTCTTT. Translation: CSVLGQYMNTEAFF.

V usage is TRBV4-3 and J usage is TRBJ2-2, with D possibly matching TRBD2 (7 bases). From germline, CDR1 is LGHNA and CDR2 YSLEER. V dropped 4 bases and J dropped 0 bases, with 15 bases sitting between them. The CDR3 extends over 17 amino acids. The CDR3 is CASSPRGGRPNTGELFF. In nucleotides, the CDR3 is TGCGCCAGCAGCCCTAGGGGGGGGAGACCGAACACCGGGGAGCTGTTTTTT.

This chain connects TRBV29-1 to TRBJ2-3; the D call may be TRBD1 or TRBD2 (5 bases each). CDR3 size: 13 residues. Trimming removed 5 bases at V and 5 bases at J, with 14 bases between. Per the germline V gene, CDR1 is SQVTM and CDR2 is ANQGSEA. The CDR3 bases are TGCAGCGTTAGGGACCTCGGAGGAGATACGCAGTATTTT. Translating gives CSVRDLGGDTQYF.

The chain joins TRBV11-2 to TRBJ2-7; 9 nucleotides match TRBD2. CDR3 size: 15 residues. The V segment lost 0 bases and the J segment 4 bases; nucleotides outside the gene matches: 4. Germline CDR1 and CDR2: SGHAT and FQNNGV. This chain's CDR3 is CASSLESSGIYEQYF. The DNA for the CDR3 is TGTGCCAGCAGCTTAGAGTCTAGCGGGATATACGAGCAGTACTTC.

V gene TRBV6-6 combines with J gene TRBJ1-1; D uncertain. The CDR3 covers 15 residues. Germline-derived CDR1 and CDR2 are MNHNY and SVGAGI (reference sequence). The V end was cut by 2 bases, the J end by 5 bases, with 15 bases between. The CDR3: CASSYVAGRETEAFF. The DNA for the CDR3 is TGTGCCAGCAGTTACGTCGCAGGTCGAGAGACTGAAGCTTTCTTT.

The chain employs TRBV20-1 and TRBJ2-7; D remains unclear. V gave up 3 bases and J gave up 5 bases, with 14 bases separating them. The germline V gene encodes CDR1 DFQATT and CDR2 SNEGSKA (reference sequence). The length of the CDR3 is 13 residues. Here the CDR3 reads CSARRQAYDEQYF. The DNA for the CDR3 is TGCAGTGCTAGGCGGCAGGCCTACGACGAGCAGTACTTC.

This clonotype has just a few counts. The chain couples TRBV9 to TRBJ2-1, with 12 bases identical to TRBD2. Germline trimming cut 0 bases from V and 9 bases from J; bases unmatched to any gene: 7. The CDR3 covers 16 residues. From germline, CDR1 is SGDLS and CDR2 YYNGEE. The DNA of the CDR3 is TGTGCCAGCAGCGTAGGGGCTAGCGGGGGGGCTAGTGAGCAGTTCTTC. This codes for CASSVGASGGASEQFF. The full variable domain, rest sourced from reference TRBV9 and TRBJ2-1, is DSGVTQTPKHLITATGQRVTLRCSPRSGDLSVYWYQQSLDQGLQFLIQYYNGEERAKGNILERFSAQQFPDLHSELNLSSLELGDSALYFCASSVGASGGASEQFFGPGTRLTVL.

Many counts were recorded for this clonotype. This rearrangement joins TRBV7-3 to TRBJ2-7; a possible D gene is TRBD2 (6 bases). The CDR3 consists of 15 residues. Trimming removed 5 bases at V and 1 base at J, with 15 bases between. Germline V lookup: CDR1 SGHTA, CDR2 FQGTGA. This chain's CDR3 is CASSLLPGLSYEQYF. The CDR3 bases are TGTGCCAGCAGCCTTCTCCCGGGACTTTCCTACGAGCAGTACTTC.

The chain couples TRBV4-3 to TRBJ2-7; D is unresolved. Germline CDR1 LGHNA, CDR2 YSLEER. V lost 0 bases, J lost 2 bases, and 11 bases lay in between. This CDR3 has 15 residues. The DNA of the CDR3 is TGCGCCAGCAGCCAAGATACCGACGGAACCTACGAGCAGTACTTC. Its translation is CASSQDTDGTYEQYF.

V gene TRBV20-1 combines with J gene TRBJ2-1; TRBD2 agrees at 10 bases. The germline V gene has CDR1 DFQATT and CDR2 SNEGSKA (reference sequence). J gave up 9 bases and V 4 bases, and 6 bases lay outside the gene matches. The CDR3 is made up of 13 amino acids. CDR3 loop: CSATSGRRGEQFF. The CDR3 DNA reads as TGCAGTGCTACTAGCGGGAGACGGGGTGAGCAGTTCTTC.

This clonotype was seen a handful of times. The chain recombines TRBV20-1 with TRBJ2-1; D gene uncertain. V lost 0 bases and J lost 5, with 14 bases in between. This CDR3 is 15 amino acids long. CDR1 is DFQATT, CDR2 SNEGSKA, per germline (reference sequence). CDR3 sequence (DNA): TGCAGTGCTAGAGATAACCCAGGACCGAACAATGAGCAGTTCTTC. Its protein product is CSARDNPGPNNEQFF.

This clonotype showed up just a few times. V and J are TRBV7-9 and TRBJ1-1; no firm D call. This CDR3 has 16 amino acids. V was trimmed by 1 base and J by 0 bases, leaving 12 bases between them. Germline lookup yields CDR1 SEHNR and CDR2 FQNEAQ (reference sequence). CDR3 loop: CASSLVPGILNTEAFF. For the CDR3, the DNA is TGTGCCAGCAGCTTAGTGCCGGGGATATTGAACACTGAAGCTTTCTTT.

V is TRBV7-9 and J is TRBJ2-1; TRBD1 aligns across 10 bases. CDR3 length: 16 amino acids. The V segment lost 6 bases and the J segment 0 bases; nucleotides outside the gene matches: 5. Germline V gene lookup returns CDR1 SEHNR and CDR2 FQNEAQ (reference sequence). The CDR3: CASRTTGGASYNEQFF. CDR3 DNA sequence: TGTGCCAGCAGGACGACAGGGGGCGCCTCCTACAATGAGCAGTTCTTC.